These 8 T cell receptor beta chains came from one sample sequenced in a study of cytomegalovirus exposure and HLA in healthy donors. Here immunoSEQ multiplex PCR was the method, and the copy in TCRdb shows in-frame clones only, minus some. The table lists about 95,000 clones, 85% of them singletons, with roughly 22% in the top ten. Sequencing was performed on PBMCs. These receptors were obtained from a man aged 18 to 30 in good health and CMV-seropositive.

V usage is TRBV30 and J usage is TRBJ2-5; D gene unclear. With 4 bases removed from V and 0 bases from J, the gap between germline ends came to 15 bases. Germline V gene data show CDR1 as GTSNPN and CDR2 as SVGIG (reference sequence). CDR3 length equals 15 residues. CDR3 sequence (DNA): TGTGCCTGGAATAAAAAAACACCAAACCAAGAGACCCAGTACTTC. Its protein product is CAWNKKTPNQETQYF.

The CDR3 spells CASSPYRAGGNEQFF. In nucleotides, the CDR3 is TGTGCCAGCAGCCCCTACAGGGCGGGAGGGAATGAGCAGTTCTTC. The J gene is TRBJ2-1, the V gene TRBV7-9; 9 nucleotides match TRBD2. V dropped 5 bases and J dropped 7; count of bases not matched to a gene: 9. This CDR3 has 15 residues. Germline V gene sequence: CDR1 SEHNR, CDR2 FQNEAQ (reference sequence).

The chain combines TRBV27 with TRBJ1-2; tentative D call: TRBD1 (5 bases). This CDR3 comprises 14 residues. Germline V CDR1 and CDR2: MNHEY, SMNVEV (reference sequence). The germline V and J ends were trimmed by 2 bases and 4 bases, with 11 bases remaining between them. CDR3 DNA: TGTGCCAGCAGTTTAGAGGCAGGGATCTATGGCTACACCTTC. As protein: CASSLEAGIYGYTF.

The CDR3 nucleotides are TGTGCCAGCAGTTCAGGGTTCACTGAAGCTTTCTTT. This sequence encodes CASSSGFTEAFF. The chain links TRBV6-5 to TRBJ1-1; D possibly corresponds to TRBD1 (5 bases). From germline, CDR1 is MNHEY and CDR2 SVGAGI. The V end lost 4 bases, the J end lost 4 bases, and 7 bases lay between the germline ends. The CDR3 extends over 12 amino acids.

This clone was seen a single time. V is TRBV27 and J is TRBJ1-2; D is undetermined. The CDR3 is 16 amino acids. Trimming removed 5 bases at V and 1 base at J, with 17 bases between. The germline gives CDR1 MNHEY, CDR2 SMNVEV (reference sequence). CDR3 sequence: CASSRTLTDSNYGYTF. In DNA, the CDR3 is TGTGCCAGCAGTCGTACGTTAACAGATAGTAACTATGGCTACACCTTC.

The J gene is TRBJ1-2, the V gene TRBV28; D call uncertain. The length of the CDR3 is 13 residues. Germline V lookup: CDR1 MDHEN, CDR2 SYDVKM. Between the trimmed V and J ends, which lost 3 bases and 8 bases, there was a span of 13 bases. The CDR3 sequence: CASSFGMAYGYTF. As DNA, the CDR3 is TGTGCCAGCAGTTTCGGGATGGCTTACGGCTACACCTTC.

The chain carries TRBV19 and TRBJ2-1; no clear D. From germline, CDR1 is LNHDA and CDR2 SQIVND (reference sequence). The CDR3 is 16 amino acids. Deletions cut 6 bases from V and 2 bases from J, with 17 bases between. CDR3 protein: CASRSLSSTTYNEQFF. CDR3 DNA sequence: TGTGCCAGTAGAAGTTTGTCTAGTACAACCTACAATGAGCAGTTCTTC.

There are a few counts of this clone. The gene calls are TRBV9 and TRBJ1-1; a possible D gene is TRBD1 (5 bases). There are 14 residues in the CDR3. The V gene's germline CDR1 is SGDLS and CDR2 YYNGEE. V shed 0 bases and J shed 3 bases, with 9 bases lying between them. CDR3 sequence: CASSVEGGDTEAFF. The CDR3 DNA sequence: TGTGCCAGCAGCGTAGAGGGAGGGGACACTGAAGCTTTCTTT.